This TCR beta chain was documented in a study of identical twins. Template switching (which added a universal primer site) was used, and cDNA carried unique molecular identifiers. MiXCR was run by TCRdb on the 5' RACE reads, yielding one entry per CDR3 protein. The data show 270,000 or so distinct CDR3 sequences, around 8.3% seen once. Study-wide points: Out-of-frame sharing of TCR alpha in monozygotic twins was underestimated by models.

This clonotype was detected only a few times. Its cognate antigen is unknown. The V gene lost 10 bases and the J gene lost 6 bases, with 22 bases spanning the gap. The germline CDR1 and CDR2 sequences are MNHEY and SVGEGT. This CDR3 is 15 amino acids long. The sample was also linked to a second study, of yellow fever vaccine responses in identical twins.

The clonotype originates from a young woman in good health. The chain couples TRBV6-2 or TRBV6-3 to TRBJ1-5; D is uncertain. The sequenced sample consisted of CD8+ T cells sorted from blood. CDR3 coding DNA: TGTGCCATCAAAAGGGCCTACGCACCGACTCAGCCCCAGCATTTT. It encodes CAIKRAYAPTQPQHF.